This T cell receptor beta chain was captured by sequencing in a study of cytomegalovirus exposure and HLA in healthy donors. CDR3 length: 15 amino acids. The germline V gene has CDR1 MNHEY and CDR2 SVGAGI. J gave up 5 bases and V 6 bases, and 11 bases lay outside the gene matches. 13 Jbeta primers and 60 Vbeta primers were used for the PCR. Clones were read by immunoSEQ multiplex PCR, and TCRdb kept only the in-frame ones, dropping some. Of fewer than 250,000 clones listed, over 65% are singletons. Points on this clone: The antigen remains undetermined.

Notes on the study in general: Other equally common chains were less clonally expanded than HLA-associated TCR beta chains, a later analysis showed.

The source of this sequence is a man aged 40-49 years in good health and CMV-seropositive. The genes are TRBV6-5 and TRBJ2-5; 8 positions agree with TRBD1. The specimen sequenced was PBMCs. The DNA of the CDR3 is TGTGCCAGCAGACTCGGGGCAGGGGGCAGGGAGACCCAGTACTTC. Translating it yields CASRLGAGGRETQYF.